What follows are 4 T cell receptor beta chains derived from one specimen sequenced in a study of technical replicates of blood from a handful of donors. Generated by immunoSEQ multiplex PCR, the TCRdb table keeps only in-frame clones and is missing some. The sample consists of over 50,000 clones, 80% to 95% of them appearing once. The sample taken for sequencing was PBMCs. Every receptor here comes from a human donor in good health. Some clones in this sample may be carry-over from other donors' samples.

This clone was found once. The chain couples TRBV25-1 to TRBJ2-1, with D hard to call. V lost 6 bases, J lost 0 bases, and 12 bases lay in between. The CDR3 covers 15 residues. Germline lookup yields CDR1 MGHDK and CDR2 SYGVNS. Here the CDR3 DNA reads TGTGCCAGCAGGCCCCACTCGAGCTCCTACAATGAGCAGTTCTTC. Amino acids: CASRPHSSSYNEQFF.

This rearrangement joins TRBV11-1 to TRBJ1-2, with a possible D match to TRBD1 (5 bases). Germline V lookup: CDR1 SGHAT, CDR2 FQDESV (reference sequence). With 3 bases removed from V and 4 bases from J, the gap between germline ends came to 15 bases. CDR3 size: 15 residues. The CDR3 loop reads CASSFSPTGGYGYTF. DNA for the CDR3: TGTGCCAGCAGCTTCTCGCCCACCGGGGGCTATGGCTACACCTTC. Based on the CDR3 plus reference TRBV11-1 and TRBJ1-2, the full variable domain is EAEVAQSPRYKITEKSQAVAFWCDPISGHATLYWYRQILGQGPELLVQFQDESVVDDSQLPKDRFSAERLKGVDSTLKIQPAELGDSAMYLCASSFSPTGGYGYTFGSGTRLTVV.

This chain links TRBV11-2 with TRBJ1-1; 9 positions match TRBD1. Losses at the gene ends were 5 bases for V and 1 base for J; bases not matched to a gene: 5. This CDR3 spans 15 amino acids. CDR1 and CDR2 (germline): SGHAT, FQNNGV. The CDR3 region is CASSGQGRWNTEAFF. Here the CDR3 DNA reads TGTGCCAGCAGCGGACAGGGGCGATGGAACACTGAAGCTTTCTTT. Full variable domain (remainder filled in from reference TRBV11-2 and TRBJ1-1): EAGVAQSPRYKIIEKRQSVAFWCNPISGHATLYWYQQILGQGPKLLIQFQNNGVVDDSQLPKDRFSAERLKGVDSTLKIQPAKLEDSAVYLCASSGQGRWNTEAFFGQGTRLTVV.

V is TRBV2 and J is TRBJ2-5; a weak D match, TRBD1 (5 bases). CDR1 is SNHLY and CDR2 is FYNNEI in the germline V gene. V was trimmed by 5 bases and J by 3 bases, leaving 7 bases between them. CDR3 size: 12 residues. CDR3 sequence: CASSSREETQYF. As DNA, the CDR3 is TGTGCCAGCAGTAGCAGGGAAGAGACCCAGTACTTC. The full variable domain, its missing parts supplied by reference TRBV2 and TRBJ2-5, is EPEVTQTPSHQVTQMGQEVILRCVPISNHLYFYWYRQILGQKVEFLVSFYNNEISEKSEIFDDQFSVERPDGSNFTLKIRSTKLEDSAMYFCASSSREETQYFGPGTRLLVL.